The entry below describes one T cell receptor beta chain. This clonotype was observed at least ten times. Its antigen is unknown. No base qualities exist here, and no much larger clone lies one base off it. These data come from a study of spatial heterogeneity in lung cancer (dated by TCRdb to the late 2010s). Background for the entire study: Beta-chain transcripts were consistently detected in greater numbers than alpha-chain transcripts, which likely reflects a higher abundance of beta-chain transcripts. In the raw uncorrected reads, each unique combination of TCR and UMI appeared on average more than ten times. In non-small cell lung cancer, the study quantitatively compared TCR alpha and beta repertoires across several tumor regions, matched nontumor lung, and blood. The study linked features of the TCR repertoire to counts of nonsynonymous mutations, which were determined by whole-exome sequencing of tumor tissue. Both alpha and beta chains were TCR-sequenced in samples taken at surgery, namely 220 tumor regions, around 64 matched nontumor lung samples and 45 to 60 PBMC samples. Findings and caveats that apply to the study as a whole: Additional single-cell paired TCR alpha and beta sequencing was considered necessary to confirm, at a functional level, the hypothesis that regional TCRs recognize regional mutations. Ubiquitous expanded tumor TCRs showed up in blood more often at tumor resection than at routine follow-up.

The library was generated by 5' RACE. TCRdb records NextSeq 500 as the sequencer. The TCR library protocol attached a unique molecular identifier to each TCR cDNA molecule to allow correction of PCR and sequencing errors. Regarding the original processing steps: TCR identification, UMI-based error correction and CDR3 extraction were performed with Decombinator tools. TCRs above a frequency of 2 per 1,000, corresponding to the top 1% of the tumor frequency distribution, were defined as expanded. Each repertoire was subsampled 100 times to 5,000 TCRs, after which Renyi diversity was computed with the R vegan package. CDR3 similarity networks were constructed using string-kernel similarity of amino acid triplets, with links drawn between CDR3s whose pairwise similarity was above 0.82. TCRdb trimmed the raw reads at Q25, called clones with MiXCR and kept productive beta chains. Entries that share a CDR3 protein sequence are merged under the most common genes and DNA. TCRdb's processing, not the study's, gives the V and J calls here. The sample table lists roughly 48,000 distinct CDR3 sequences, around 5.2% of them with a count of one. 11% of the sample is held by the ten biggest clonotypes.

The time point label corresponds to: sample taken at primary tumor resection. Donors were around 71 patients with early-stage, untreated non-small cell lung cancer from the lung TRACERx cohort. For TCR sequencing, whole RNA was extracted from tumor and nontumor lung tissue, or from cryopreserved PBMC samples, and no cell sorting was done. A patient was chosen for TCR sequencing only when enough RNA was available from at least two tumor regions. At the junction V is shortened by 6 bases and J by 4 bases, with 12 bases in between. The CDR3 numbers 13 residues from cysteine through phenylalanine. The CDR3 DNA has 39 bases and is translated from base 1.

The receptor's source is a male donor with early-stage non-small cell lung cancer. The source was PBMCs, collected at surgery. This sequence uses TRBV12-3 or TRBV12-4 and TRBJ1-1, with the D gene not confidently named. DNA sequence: TGTGCCAGCAGCACAGCGGGGAGCACTGAAGCTTTCTTT. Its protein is CASSTAGSTEAFF.